The sequence of this TCR beta chain was determined in a study of cytomegalovirus exposure and HLA in healthy donors. In germline, CDR1 is MDHEN, CDR2 SYDVKM. CDR3 length equals 19 residues. V was cut by 3 bases and J by 3 bases, with 27 bases left in between. 60 Vbeta and 13 Jbeta primers were used in PCR. The method was immunoSEQ multiplex PCR; TCRdb's version includes in-frame clones alone and lacks a portion of them. The sample includes 160,000 or so clones, over 75% seen only once; the top ten take 6% to 7%. Donors consisted of healthy bone marrow donors. The sequence was obtained from a man aged 40-49 years in good health and CMV-seropositive. Sequencing input: PBMCs. V and J are TRBV28 and TRBJ2-7; weak D call: TRBD1 (6 bases). CDR3 region: CASSFFAQGLGTRLYEQYF. The CDR3, as DNA: TGTGCCAGCAGTTTTTTTGCCCAGGGGTTGGGGACACGACTCTACGAGCAGTACTTC.